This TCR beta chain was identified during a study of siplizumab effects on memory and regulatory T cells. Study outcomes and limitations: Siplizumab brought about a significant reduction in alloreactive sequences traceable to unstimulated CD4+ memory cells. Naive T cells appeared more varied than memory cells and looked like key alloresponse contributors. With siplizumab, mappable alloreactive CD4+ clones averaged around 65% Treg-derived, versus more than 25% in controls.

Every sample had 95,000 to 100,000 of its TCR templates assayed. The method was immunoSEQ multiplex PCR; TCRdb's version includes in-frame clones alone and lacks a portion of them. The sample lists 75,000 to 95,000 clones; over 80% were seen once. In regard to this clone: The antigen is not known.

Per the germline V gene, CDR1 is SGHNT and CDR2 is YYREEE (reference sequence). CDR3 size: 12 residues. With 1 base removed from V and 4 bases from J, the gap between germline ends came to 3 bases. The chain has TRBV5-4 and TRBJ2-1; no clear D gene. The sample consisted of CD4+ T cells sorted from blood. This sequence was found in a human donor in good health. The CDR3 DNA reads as TGTGCCAGCAGCTTGTCTTACAATGAGCAGTTCTTC. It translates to CASSLSYNEQFF.